Below, 15 T cell receptor beta chains from the same sample are listed, as sequenced in a study of shared clonotypes between healthy human individuals. CD45RO-negative, CCR7-selected cells formed the naive CD8 fraction, which excluded terminally differentiated effector memory CD45RA+ cells. Method: immunoSEQ multiplex PCR; TCRdb's copy keeps in-frame clones and lacks some. Of 700,000 to 950,000 clones listed, approximately 96% are singletons. Material for sequencing was naive CD8+ T cells sorted from blood. These receptor sequences come from a man aged 25-40 years in good health.

V and J are TRBV19 and TRBJ2-1; 11 positions match TRBD2. CDR3 length: 16 amino acids. The germline V gene has CDR1 LNHDA and CDR2 SQIVND (reference sequence). The V segment lost 7 bases and the J segment 4 bases; nucleotides outside the gene matches: 9. This CDR3 reads CASTSLTSGTYNEQFF. The CDR3 nucleotides are TGTGCCAGTACGTCCTTGACTAGCGGGACATACAATGAGCAGTTCTTC.

The chain carries TRBV6-6 and TRBJ1-4; D perhaps matches TRBD1 (6 bases). V was clipped by 0 bases and J by 7 bases, with 12 bases between them. There are 15 residues in the CDR3. CDR1 is MNHNY and CDR2 is SVGAGI in the germline V gene (reference sequence). The CDR3 reads CASSYSLQGGEKLFF. DNA for the CDR3: TGTGCCAGCAGTTACTCCCTACAGGGAGGTGAAAAACTGTTTTTT.

A single count supports this clone. V is TRBV29-1 and J is TRBJ2-3; D gene uncertain. V lost 3 bases and J lost 2, with 12 bases in between. The length of the CDR3 is 14 residues. Per the germline V gene, CDR1 is SQVTM and CDR2 is ANQGSEA. CDR3 bases: TGCAGCGTTGAGGGTGGCGAATACACAGATACGCAGTATTTT. Its translation: CSVEGGEYTDTQYF.

The rearrangement links TRBV5-1 to TRBJ2-1; TRBD1 is a possible D gene (6 bases). The CDR3 sequence is 16 residues long. V was shortened by 1 base and J by 3 bases, with 14 bases between the two germline ends. Per the germline V gene, CDR1 is SGHRS and CDR2 is YFSETQ. As DNA, the CDR3 is TGCGCCAGCAGCTTGCGGTCCCAGGGGTTCTACAATGAGCAGTTCTTC. It yields the protein CASSLRSQGFYNEQFF.

A note on this clone: Relative to the germline gene, one junction end is altered; a read error may explain this. The chain has TRBV7-3 and TRBJ2-1, with 13 bases matching TRBD2. The germline V gene encodes CDR1 SGHTA and CDR2 FQGTGA. The CDR3 has 23 residues. The CDR3 is CASSLTHRTSGRPAAGSYNEQFF. The CDR3 nucleotides are TGTGCCAGCAGCCTAACCCACCGGACTAGCGGGAGACCCGCCGCGGGCTCCTACAATGAGCAGTTCTTC.

The chain combines TRBV5-4 with TRBJ2-6; D not certain. Germline assignment: CDR1 SGHNT and CDR2 YYREEE (reference sequence). Trimming took 5 bases from V and 0 from J, leaving 6 bases between them. The CDR3 runs 14 residues. CDR3 in amino acids: CASRPSSGANVLTF. In DNA form, the CDR3 reads TGTGCCAGCAGGCCAAGCTCTGGGGCCAACGTCCTGACTTTC.

This clone was picked up one time. V gene TRBV5-8 combines with J gene TRBJ2-7; no clear D gene. Trimming removed 2 bases from V and 3 bases from J, with 9 bases in between. From germline, CDR1 is SGHTS and CDR2 YDEGEE. The CDR3 length is 13 residues. CDR3 sequence (DNA): TGTGCCAGCAGCTTCCCTCTATTCTACGAGCAGTACTTC. Encoded protein: CASSFPLFYEQYF. The whole variable domain, remainder taken from reference TRBV5-8 and TRBJ2-7, is EAGVTQSPTHLIKTRGQQATLRCSPISGHTSVYWYQQALGLGLQFLLWYDEGEERNRGNFPPRFSGRQFPNYSSELNVNALELEDSALYLCASSFPLFYEQYFGPGTRLTVT.

V usage is TRBV7-6 and J usage is TRBJ2-1; D may be TRBD2 (5 bases). Trimming stripped 3 bases from V and 7 bases from J, with 25 bases between. CDR1 SGHVS and CDR2 FNYEAQ come from the germline V gene. This CDR3 contains 18 residues. CDR3 in DNA: TGTGCCAGCAGCTTTCTCGTGGTAAGCGGCCCGAATCTTAATGAGCAGTTCTTC. Translated, it gives CASSFLVVSGPNLNEQFF.

The chain carries TRBV28 and TRBJ2-7; D is unresolved. This CDR3 is built from 11 residues. Trimming removed 3 bases at V and 4 bases at J, with 4 bases between. Germline V CDR1 and CDR2: MDHEN, SYDVKM. The CDR3 loop is CASSFTYEQYF. The CDR3 DNA reads TGTGCCAGCAGTTTCACGTACGAGCAGTACTTC.

J is TRBJ2-2 and V is TRBV21-1; TRBD1, as called in the table, went unchecked against the DNA. TRBV21-1 is recorded as a pseudogene. The CDR3 has 18 amino acids. CDR3 protein: CASSKSGTGVLNTGELFF. CDR3 coding DNA: TGTGCCAGCAGCAAATCCGGGACAGGGGTATTGAACACCGGGGAGCTGTTTTTT.

On this clone: This same CDR3 is encoded by further DNA sequences in the sample. J is TRBJ2-6 and V is TRBV27; unclear D gene. This CDR3 is built from 13 residues. Between the trimmed V and J ends, which lost 5 bases and 4 bases, there was a span of 6 bases. Germline CDR1 MNHEY, CDR2 SMNVEV (reference sequence). The DNA of the CDR3 is TGTGCCAGCAGTCTGGGCGGGGCCAACGTCCTGACTTTC. This codes for CASSLGGANVLTF. Using reference TRBV27 and TRBJ2-6 for the parts outside the CDR3, the full variable domain is EAQVTQNPRYLITVTGKKLTVTCSQNMNHEYMSWYRQDPGLGLRQIYYSMNVEVTDKGDVPEGYKVSRKEKRNFPLILESPSPNQTSLYFCASSLGGANVLTFGAGSRLTVL.

The V gene is TRBV27, the J gene TRBJ2-7; D is possibly TRBD2 (6 bases). Trimming stripped 5 bases from V and 2 bases from J, with 16 bases between. The CDR3 is 15 residues long. Germline V CDR1 and CDR2: MNHEY, SMNVEV (reference sequence). The CDR3 protein is CASSGSGFSTYEQYF. The CDR3 DNA reads TGTGCCAGCAGTGGGAGCGGGTTTTCCACCTACGAGCAGTACTTC.

The DNA of the CDR3 is TGTGCCAGCAGCTTAGCGCGGGTCGGACGCGAGCAGTTCTTC. Translation gives CASSLARVGREQFF. V gene TRBV7-8 combines with J gene TRBJ2-1; TRBD2 is a possible D gene (5 bases). Trimming shortened V by 0 bases and J by 10 bases, and 13 bases separated the two germline ends. The V gene's germline CDR1 is SGHVS and CDR2 FQNEAQ. The CDR3 contains 14 residues.

The V gene is TRBV7-9, the J gene TRBJ1-2; D is ambiguous. Looked up from germline, CDR1 is SEHNR and CDR2 is FQNEAQ (reference sequence). Trimming removed 2 bases at V and 3 bases at J, with 10 bases between. The CDR3 length is 14 residues. The CDR3 protein is CASSLPPEDYGYTF. As DNA, the CDR3 is TGTGCCAGCAGCTTACCTCCAGAGGACTATGGCTACACCTTC.

Comments on this clone: The sample carries other DNA sequences with the same CDR3. This chain uses TRBV9 with TRBJ1-1; 10 bases align to TRBD1. The length of the CDR3 is 14 residues. Germline-derived CDR1 and CDR2 are SGDLS and YYNGEE. Trimming removed 3 bases from V and 3 bases from J; junction bases left unmatched: 2. The CDR3 region has the DNA TGTGCCAGCAGCGGTGGACAGGGGGACACTGAAGCTTTCTTT. It translates to CASSGGQGDTEAFF.